Here is one TCR beta chain with its context. The data stem from a study of preoperative IRX-2 immunotherapy in early breast cancer. Only in-frame clones appear in the TCRdb table, and some are missing; sequencing was by immunoSEQ multiplex PCR. Of under 25,000 clones detected, around four fifths appear once; the ten largest clones hold roughly 1.2%. Treatment of the sample: preoperative locoregional IRX-2 cytokine immunotherapy. Preoperative locoregional IRX-2 cytokine immunotherapy was tested in the phase Ib source study. Per the germline V gene, CDR1 is SQVTM and CDR2 is ANQGSEA. Between the trimmed V and J ends, which lost 4 bases and 4 bases, there was a span of 10 bases. CDR3 length equals 12 residues.

The TCR comes from a human donor with breast cancer. The sample consisted of lymph node tissue, taken after IRX-2 immunotherapy. The chain recombines TRBV29-1 with TRBJ2-5; D is possibly TRBD1 (6 bases). The CDR3 sequence is CSVATGIETQYF. The DNA of the CDR3 is TGCAGCGTTGCAACAGGGATAGAGACCCAGTACTTC.